These 23 T cell receptor beta chains came from one sample sequenced in a study of blood T cells in healthy people across ages. It was with a sample-barcoded 5' primer and a J-beta primer mix that a second PCR of about 6 to 11 cycles was run. TCRdb re-called the 5' RACE reads through MiXCR, storing one row per CDR3 protein. The table has hundreds of thousands of distinct CDR3 sequences, roughly 50% seen once. Input material: blood. These receptors were taken from a man older than 75 in good health.

In this sample, this clonotype turned up once. The V and J genes are TRBV2 and TRBJ2-1; no definite D call. Gene TRBJ2-7 matches the end of the DNA better, so the J call may be wrong. This CDR3 is built from 16 residues. CDR1 is SNHLY, CDR2 FYNNEI, per germline. CDR3 residues: CASSDLGSRSYNEQYF. In DNA form, the CDR3 reads TGTGCCAGCAGTGACCTCGGTAGTAGGTCCTACAATGAGCAGTACTTC.

This chain joins TRBV7-2 and TRBJ2-5, with a tentative D call TRBD2 (5 bases). Germline V gene lookup returns CDR1 SGHTA and CDR2 FQGNSA. Deletions cut 1 base from V and 11 bases from J, with 14 bases between. The CDR3 sequence is 13 residues long. DNA of the CDR3: TGTGCCAGCAGCTTAGTGGACTCTGGGGAGCAGTACTTC. Amino acid sequence: CASSLVDSGEQYF.

This clonotype was recorded only once. The rearrangement links TRBV6-5 to TRBJ2-2; D call uncertain. Germline V gene sequence: CDR1 MNHEY, CDR2 SVGAGI. The length of the CDR3 is 16 residues. Trimming removed 3 bases at V and 0 bases at J, with 11 bases between. The CDR3 sequence is CASSYGLPPNTGELFF. In nucleotides, the CDR3 is TGTGCCAGCAGTTATGGGTTACCACCGAACACCGGGGAGCTGTTTTTT.

In its sample, this clonotype was seen a few times. V and J are TRBV9 and TRBJ2-7; a possible D gene is TRBD1 (5 bases). V dropped 0 bases and J dropped 0 bases, with 7 bases sitting between them. The CDR3 totals 14 residues. Germline V gene data show CDR1 as SGDLS and CDR2 as YYNGEE. CDR3 coding DNA: TGTGCCAGCAGCGTAGGGACACACTCCTACGAGCAGTACTTC. As protein: CASSVGTHSYEQYF.

This clonotype was counted a single time. The V call is TRBV7-6, the J call TRBJ2-1; 7 bases map to TRBD2. This CDR3 is 15 amino acids long. The junction had 8 bases not matched to a gene; V was cut back by 0 bases and J by 9 bases. In germline, CDR1 is SGHVS, CDR2 FNYEAQ. The CDR3 region is CASSLAGGSQAEQFF. CDR3 coding DNA: TGTGCCAGCAGCTTAGCTGGCGGGAGCCAGGCTGAGCAGTTCTTC.

CDR3 sequence (DNA): TGTGCCAGCAGCCAAGCCCCCGGGACTAGCGGGGACTACGAGCAGTACTTC. It specifies CASSQAPGTSGDYEQYF. The chain uses TRBV4-2 and TRBJ2-7; TRBD2 matches 13 bases. The CDR3 covers 17 residues. J gave up 3 bases and V 1 base, and 6 bases lay outside the gene matches. From germline, CDR1 is LGHNA and CDR2 YNFKEQ.

This clonotype was counted between two and nine times. This chain uses TRBV2 with TRBJ2-7; no clear D. V was trimmed by 0 bases and J by 0 bases, leaving 9 bases between them. This CDR3 contains 15 residues. Looked up from germline, CDR1 is SNHLY and CDR2 is FYNNEI. For the CDR3, the DNA is TGTGCCAGCAGTGAAGCGCTCCGATTCTCCTACGAGCAGTACTTC. It yields the protein CASSEALRFSYEQYF.

The chain uses TRBV3-1 and TRBJ2-5, with 7 bases identical to TRBD2. This CDR3 is 14 amino acids long. From germline, CDR1 is LGHDT and CDR2 YNNKEL (reference sequence). The ends lost 4 bases at V and 5 bases at J; junction bases unmatched: 7. The DNA of the CDR3 is TGTGCCAGCAGCCTGGGACTACCCCGGGAGACCCAGTACTTC. Its protein is CASSLGLPRETQYF.

The chain links TRBV5-1 to TRBJ2-3; weak D call: TRBD2 (6 bases). Germline-derived CDR1 and CDR2 are SGHRS and YFSETQ. This CDR3 has 15 amino acids. The ends were cut back, 0 bases at V and 14 bases at J, with 22 bases in the middle. This CDR3 reads CASSLAGSPTGYAYF. DNA for the CDR3: TGCGCCAGCAGCTTGGCCGGGAGTCCCACTGGGTACGCGTATTTT.

This clonotype has a single count. DNA of the CDR3: TGTGCCAGCAGCGTAGGAGTCGTAAGCCCGTTACCTAGAAATGAGCAGTTCTTC. Its protein is CASSVGVVSPLPRNEQFF. The chain combines TRBV9 with TRBJ2-1, with D unclear. Germline V gene data show CDR1 as SGDLS and CDR2 as YYNGEE. V lost 0 bases to trimming and J lost 7 bases, with 23 bases between them. This CDR3 has 18 amino acids.

The chain links TRBV6-5 to TRBJ2-7; no definite D call. The germline V and J ends were trimmed by 3 bases and 5 bases, with 14 bases remaining between them. The V gene's germline CDR1 is MNHEY and CDR2 SVGAGI. This CDR3 contains 14 residues. The CDR3 DNA is TGTGCCAGCAGTTATGATCTAGTGGTAAACGAGCAGTACTTC. Translated: CASSYDLVVNEQYF.

The chain combines TRBV20-1 with TRBJ2-1; tentative D call: TRBD2 (5 bases). Germline-derived CDR1 and CDR2 are DFQATT and SNEGSKA (reference sequence). The CDR3 length is 13 residues. Trimming stripped 0 bases from V and 10 bases from J, with 13 bases between. In DNA form, the CDR3 reads TGCAGTGCTAGAGAGTGGACCGCGGGCGAGCAGTTCTTC. Its translation is CSAREWTAGEQFF.

The gene calls are TRBV29-1 and TRBJ2-2; 8 bases map to TRBD1. CDR1 is SQVTM and CDR2 is ANQGSEA in the germline V gene. V dropped 5 bases and J dropped 0; count of bases not matched to a gene: 5. The CDR3 runs to 15 residues. The CDR3 DNA reads TGCAGCGTTAAAGGGACAGGCGCGAACACCGGGGAGCTGTTTTTT. This encodes CSVKGTGANTGELFF.

The chain has TRBV6-5 and TRBJ2-7; D possibly uses TRBD1 or TRBD2 (5 bases each). The CDR3 loop spans 14 amino acids. Trimming stripped 5 bases from V and 2 bases from J, with 13 bases between. CDR1 MNHEY and CDR2 SVGAGI come from the germline V gene. CDR3 loop: CASSPRDVAYEQYF. The DNA of the CDR3 is TGTGCCAGCAGTCCCCGGGACGTGGCCTACGAGCAGTACTTC.

This chain connects TRBV27 to TRBJ2-7; no clear D gene. The CDR3 has 11 amino acids. Germline values: CDR1 MNHEY, CDR2 SMNVEV (reference sequence). V dropped 8 bases and J dropped 4 bases, with 9 bases sitting between them. The CDR3 protein is CASQFGYEQYF. DNA of the CDR3: TGTGCCAGCCAGTTTGGTTACGAGCAGTACTTC.

V usage is TRBV3-1 and J usage is TRBJ2-1; 8 nucleotides agree with TRBD1. The length of the CDR3 is 12 residues. Germline V gene sequence: CDR1 LGHDT, CDR2 YNNKEL (reference sequence). V gave up 6 bases and J gave up 11 bases; unmatched junction bases: 6. The CDR3 loop is CASRLGQGKQFF. CDR3 in DNA: TGTGCCAGCAGACTAGGACAGGGCAAGCAGTTCTTC.

The table lists this clonotype with a few counts. The CDR3 DNA is TGTGCCACCAGCCCCCCGTACGCTAACTATGGCTACACCTTC. Protein: CATSPPYANYGYTF. The chain couples TRBV15 to TRBJ1-2; D remains ambiguous. This CDR3 comprises 14 residues. Germline V lookup: CDR1 LNHNV, CDR2 YYDKDF (reference sequence). Trimming stripped 5 bases from V and 0 bases from J, with 10 bases between. The variable domain in full, completed from reference TRBV15 and TRBJ1-2, reads DAMVIQNPRYQVTQFGKPVTLSCSQTLNHNVMYWYQQKSSQAPKLLFHYYDKDFNNEADTPDNFQSRRPNTSFCFLDIRSPGLGDTAMYLCATSPPYANYGYTFGSGTRLTVV.

The DNA of the CDR3 is TGTGCCATCAGTGAGTCGATGGACAGGGAGTTCCCTCACAGATACGCGTATTTT. Translated: CAISESMDREFPHRYAYF. The genes are TRBV10-3 and TRBJ2-3; 8 bases map to TRBD1. This CDR3 has 18 residues. Germline CDR1 reads ENHRY; CDR2 reads SYGVKD. V lost 0 bases to trimming and J lost 14 bases; unmatched junction nucleotides: 22.

The genes are TRBV5-1 and TRBJ2-5; no definite D call. TRBJ2-7 matches the DNA end more closely, so the J call is doubtful. Germline assignment: CDR1 SGHRS and CDR2 YFSETQ. CDR3 length: 13 amino acids. The CDR3 sequence is CASSSSTPYEQYF. In DNA form, the CDR3 reads TGCGCCAGCAGCTCGTCAACACCCTACGAGCAGTACTTC.

The CDR3 loop reads CSVAQGSLRNEQYF. The CDR3 nucleotides read TGCAGCGTAGCACAGGGGTCGTTGCGGAACGAGCAGTACTTC. This chain links TRBV29-1 with TRBJ2-7; 7 nucleotides match TRBD1. CDR3 length: 14 amino acids. V dropped 6 bases and J dropped 5; count of bases not matched to a gene: 13. Germline V CDR1 and CDR2: SQVTM, ANQGSEA.

V gene TRBV24-1 combines with J gene TRBJ2-1, with 9 bases lining up with TRBD2. This CDR3 has 16 amino acids. Germline loops: CDR1 KGHDR, CDR2 SFDVKD. V shed 4 bases, J shed 0 bases, and the junction held 3 bases outside the gene matches. The CDR3 is CATSEPTSGSYNEQFF. In DNA form, the CDR3 reads TGTGCCACCAGTGAACCGACTAGCGGCTCCTACAATGAGCAGTTCTTC.

The CDR3 spells CASSLPWTYTQYF. The CDR3 DNA follows: TGTGCCAGCAGTCTGCCCTGGACTTATACGCAGTATTTT. The J gene is TRBJ2-3, the V gene TRBV12-3 or TRBV12-4, with D possibly being TRBD2 (5 bases). The CDR3 extends over 13 amino acids. The V end was cut by 5 bases, the J end by 7 bases, with 13 bases between.

This rearrangement joins TRBV20-1 to TRBJ2-1, with TRBD2 identical over 10 bases. The DNA end lines up better with TRBJ2-7; the J call may be wrong. Germline values: CDR1 DFQATT, CDR2 SNEGSKA (reference sequence). This CDR3 has 15 residues. The CDR3 DNA is TGCAGTGCTAGAGCCGCTAGCGGGAGTGGGAATGAGCAGTACTTC. Its protein is CSARAASGSGNEQYF.